The T cell receptor beta chain under discussion was sequenced for a study of memory CD4+ T cells and cytomegalovirus serostatus. Study-wide results and limits: CD4+ memory repertoires contained about two fifths of the roughly 160 reported CMV TCRbeta sequences.

The length of the CDR3 is 15 residues. J lost 5 bases, V lost 5 bases, and 11 bases had no gene match. Germline values: CDR1 MNHEY, CDR2 SMNVEV (reference sequence). Single viable CD3+CD4+CD8-CD45RO+ cells were sorted as the memory CD4+ T cells. Turning to this clone: What it binds is unknown.

The table came from immunoSEQ multiplex PCR; TCRdb's copy has only in-frame clones and leaves some out. The sample has tens of thousands of clones, 76% seen once. The chain couples TRBV27 to TRBJ2-5; 7 bases line up with TRBD2. The sequence was collected from an adult in good health and CMV-seropositive. Material: memory CD4+ T cells from blood. The CDR3 loop is CASSPPSGRGETQYF. The DNA of the CDR3 is TGTGCCAGCAGTCCCCCCTCAGGGCGGGGGGAGACCCAGTACTTC.